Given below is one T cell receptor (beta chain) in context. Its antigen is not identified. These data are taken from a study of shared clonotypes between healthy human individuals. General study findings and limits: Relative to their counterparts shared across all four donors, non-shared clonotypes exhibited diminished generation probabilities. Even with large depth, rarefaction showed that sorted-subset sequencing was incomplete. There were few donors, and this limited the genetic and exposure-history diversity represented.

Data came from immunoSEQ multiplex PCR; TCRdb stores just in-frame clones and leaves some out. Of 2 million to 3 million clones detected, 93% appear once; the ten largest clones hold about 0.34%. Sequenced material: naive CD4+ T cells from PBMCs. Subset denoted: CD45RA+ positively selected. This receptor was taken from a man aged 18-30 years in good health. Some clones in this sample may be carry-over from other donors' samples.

The CDR3, as DNA: TGTGCCAGCAGCTTACGGGGTGGTTCGAACACCGGGGAGCTGTTTTTT. Protein: CASSLRGGSNTGELFF. The chain couples TRBV7-8 to TRBJ2-2, with D possibly being TRBD2 (5 bases). Germline V gene data show CDR1 as SGHVS and CDR2 as FQNEAQ. V dropped 2 bases and J dropped 0 bases, with 10 bases sitting between them. This CDR3 is 16 amino acids long.